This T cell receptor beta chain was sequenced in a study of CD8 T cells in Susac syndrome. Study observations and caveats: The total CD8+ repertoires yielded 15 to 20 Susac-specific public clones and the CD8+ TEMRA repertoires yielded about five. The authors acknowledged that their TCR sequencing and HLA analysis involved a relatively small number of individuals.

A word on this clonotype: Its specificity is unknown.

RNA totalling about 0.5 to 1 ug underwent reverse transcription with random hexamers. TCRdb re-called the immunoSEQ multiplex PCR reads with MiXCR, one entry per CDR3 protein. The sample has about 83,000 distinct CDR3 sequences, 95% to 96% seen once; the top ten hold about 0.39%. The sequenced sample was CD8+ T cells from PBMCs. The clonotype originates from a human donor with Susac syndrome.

The CDR3 coding sequence is TGTGCCAGCAGGGGGGGGACAGATACGCAGTATTTT. Residues: CASRGGTDTQYF. The chain recombines TRBV13 with TRBJ2-3, with TRBD2 matching 7 bases. Germline assignment: CDR1 PRHDT and CDR2 FYEKMQ (reference sequence). J gave up 3 bases and V 6 bases, and 0 bases lay outside the gene matches. The length of the CDR3 is 12 residues.